This T cell receptor (beta chain) comes out of a study of cytomegalovirus exposure and HLA in healthy donors. About this clone itself: What it binds is not known.

Notes on the study in general: Accurate predictions that matched the HLA-A and HLA-B alleles of most subjects were reportedly made from TCR beta sequences.

The primer mix had 60 Vbeta and 13 Jbeta primers. TCRdb's copy holds only in-frame clones and misses some; the assay was immunoSEQ multiplex PCR. The sample lists 75,000 to 95,000 clones; more than 60% were seen once. V lost 1 base, J lost 0 bases, and 9 bases lay in between. From germline, CDR1 is LNHDA and CDR2 SQIVND (reference sequence). This CDR3 spans 15 amino acids. The chain links TRBV19 to TRBJ1-1; D call uncertain. The sample comprised PBMCs. This clonotype was obtained from a human donor in good health. CDR3 protein: CASSIVEPVNTEAFF. The CDR3 DNA is TGTGCCAGTAGTATAGTAGAGCCCGTGAACACTGAAGCTTTCTTT.